Each of the 27 T cell receptor beta chains below was sequenced from the same sample in a study of OX40 agonist ivuxolimab in advanced cancers. Profiled with immunoSEQ multiplex PCR; TCRdb holds only in-frame clones, not every one. The sample has tens of thousands of clones, about 85% seen once. This specimen consisted of CD4+ or CD8+ T cells sorted from blood, obtained in a trial of the OX40 agonist ivuxolimab. These receptors originate from an adult with an advanced solid tumor such as melanoma, head and neck, liver or kidney cancer.

The table lists this clone with a few counts. The chain links TRBV18 to TRBJ1-1; D unclear. V was pared by 2 bases and J by 1 base, with 8 bases between. This CDR3 contains 14 residues. CDR1 KGHSH and CDR2 LQKENI come from the germline V gene. This chain's CDR3 is CASSPEIGNTEAFF. The CDR3 nucleotides are TGTGCCAGCTCACCAGAGATAGGGAACACTGAAGCTTTCTTT.

This sequence joins TRBV18 and TRBJ1-4, with D perhaps matching TRBD1 (5 bases). The V and J ends lost 3 bases and 0 bases respectively, with 8 bases between them. CDR3 length: 15 residues. Germline V gene lookup returns CDR1 KGHSH and CDR2 LQKENI. In DNA, the CDR3 is TGTGCCAGCTCACCGCCGGGGGCAACTAATGAAAAACTGTTTTTT. It codes for CASSPPGATNEKLFF. Filled out from reference TRBV18 and TRBJ1-4, the complete variable domain reads NAGVMQNPRHLVRRRGQEARLRCSPMKGHSHVYWYRQLPEEGLKFMVYLQKENIIDESGMPKERFSAEFPKEGPSILRIQQVVRGDSAAYFCASSPPGATNEKLFFGSGTQLSVL.

This clone occurred a few times. The V and J genes are TRBV19 and TRBJ1-2; D is unclear. The length of the CDR3 is 12 residues. The germline V gene has CDR1 LNHDA and CDR2 SQIVND (reference sequence). V was clipped by 4 bases and J by 8 bases, with 11 bases between them. The CDR3 DNA follows: TGTGCCAGTAGTACCGCCGCCCAAGGCTACACCTTC. It translates to CASSTAAQGYTF.

This chain uses TRBV5-1 with TRBJ2-1; D remains unclear. The V end lost 0 bases, the J end lost 8 bases, and 12 bases lay between the germline ends. The CDR3 length is 14 residues. CDR1 and CDR2 from the germline V gene are SGHRS and YFSETQ. CDR3 in DNA: TGCGCCAGCAGCTTGGGAGGTAGTGGGCATGAGCAGTTCTTC. Translation gives CASSLGGSGHEQFF.

This clone turned up a few times. This CDR3 reads CASSSPGSHYGYTF. CDR3 DNA sequence: TGCGCCAGCAGCTCCCCGGGGAGCCACTATGGCTACACCTTC. The rearrangement links TRBV5-1 to TRBJ1-2; no reliable D call. Trimming left V 3 bases short and J 3 bases short, with 12 bases between. Germline values: CDR1 SGHRS, CDR2 YFSETQ. The CDR3 runs to 14 residues.

The chain has TRBV19 and TRBJ1-3, with D hard to call. From germline, CDR1 is LNHDA and CDR2 SQIVND (reference sequence). This CDR3 has 13 amino acids. The germline V and J ends were trimmed by 9 bases and 2 bases, with 11 bases remaining between them. In nucleotides, the CDR3 is TGTGCCAGCTTAAGGGCCCCTGGAAACACCATATATTTT. Its protein product is CASLRAPGNTIYF.

The gene calls are TRBV4-1 and TRBJ1-6; D is ambiguous. The germline gives CDR1 MGHRA, CDR2 YSYEKL. The CDR3 is 15 residues long. V was shortened by 1 base and J by 7 bases, with 11 bases between the two germline ends. The chain's CDR3 is CASSQVGRRNSPLHF. The CDR3 DNA is TGCGCCAGCAGCCAAGTGGGCAGAAGAAATTCACCCCTCCACTTT.

The CDR3 here is CSVEEGQLNYGYTF. The CDR3 DNA follows: TGCAGCGTTGAAGAGGGCCAGCTTAACTATGGCTACACCTTC. The genes are TRBV29-1 and TRBJ1-2, with D uncertain. CDR1 and CDR2 (germline): SQVTM, ANQGSEA. Between the trimmed V and J ends, which lost 0 bases and 1 base, there was a span of 9 bases. The CDR3 length is 14 residues.

The V gene is TRBV9, the J gene TRBJ2-3, with D maybe TRBD1 (5 bases). V gave up 3 bases and J gave up 0 bases, with 8 bases separating them. CDR3 length: 14 amino acids. CDR1 is SGDLS and CDR2 is YYNGEE in the germline V gene. CDR3: CASSGRVSTDTQYF. CDR3 DNA sequence: TGTGCCAGCAGCGGCAGGGTTAGCACAGATACGCAGTATTTT.

The chain employs TRBV7-3 and TRBJ1-5, with D uncertain. V was trimmed by 3 bases and J by 0 bases, leaving 18 bases between them. The germline CDR1 and CDR2 sequences are SGHTA and FQGTGA. This CDR3 is 18 amino acids long. CDR3 sequence (DNA): TGTGCCAGCAGCTTGATTTGGGCAGTAGTTCATAGCAATCAGCCCCAGCATTTT. Amino acids: CASSLIWAVVHSNQPQHF.

This chain joins TRBV11-2 and TRBJ2-3; D unresolved. Looked up from germline, CDR1 is SGHAT and CDR2 is FQNNGV. The germline V and J ends were trimmed by 5 bases and 4 bases, with 7 bases remaining between them. The CDR3 is made up of 12 amino acids. The CDR3 DNA sequence: TGTGCCAGCAGCCCCCCGGCAGATACGCAGTATTTT. Its translation: CASSPPADTQYF.

The rearrangement links TRBV5-6 to TRBJ1-1; no reliable D call. This CDR3 contains 14 residues. Trimming took 1 base from V and 2 from J, leaving 9 bases between them. Germline loops: CDR1 SGHDT, CDR2 YYEEEE. CDR3: CASSLFGGNTEAFF. The CDR3 coding sequence is TGTGCCAGCAGCTTGTTCGGCGGTAACACTGAAGCTTTCTTT.

This clone has just one count. This chain joins TRBV7-2 and TRBJ2-2, with D uncertain. The germline V gene encodes CDR1 SGHTA and CDR2 FQGNSA. Trimming removed 5 bases from V and 5 bases from J, with 9 bases in between. CDR3 length equals 13 residues. For the CDR3, the DNA is TGTGCCAGCAGCCCCACTTTTACCGGGGAGCTGTTTTTT. It yields the protein CASSPTFTGELFF.

The chain joins TRBV9 to TRBJ1-5; no definite D call. The CDR3 length is 14 residues. Germline assignment: CDR1 SGDLS and CDR2 YYNGEE. V lost 0 bases to trimming and J lost 4 bases, with 8 bases between them. The CDR3 DNA reads as TGTGCCAGCAGCGTAGAAGCAAATAATCAGCCCCAGCATTTT. Translating it yields CASSVEANNQPQHF.

The chain combines TRBV2 with TRBJ1-1, with D hard to call. The CDR3 spans 13 residues. V was pared by 4 bases and J by 0 bases, with 6 bases between. CDR1 SNHLY and CDR2 FYNNEI come from the germline V gene. The CDR3 sequence is CASSVTMNTEAFF. In DNA form, the CDR3 reads TGTGCCAGCAGTGTTACGATGAACACTGAAGCTTTCTTT.

V gene TRBV28 combines with J gene TRBJ2-5; 8 bases agree with TRBD2. The V gene end was trimmed by 1 base and the J gene end by 0 bases; junction bases not matched to a gene: 4. Germline V gene lookup returns CDR1 MDHEN and CDR2 SYDVKM. CDR3 length: 16 amino acids. CDR3 in DNA: TGTGCCAGCAGTTTATCGGGGGGGTGGTACCAAGAGACCCAGTACTTC. It encodes CASSLSGGWYQETQYF.

The chain joins TRBV5-1 to TRBJ1-1; maybe TRBD1 (6 bases). CDR1 is SGHRS and CDR2 is YFSETQ in the germline V gene. V was clipped by 2 bases and J by 4 bases, with 12 bases between them. The CDR3 is made up of 14 amino acids. This CDR3 is CASSLGGQSTEAFF. CDR3 DNA: TGCGCCAGCAGCTTAGGCGGACAGTCCACTGAAGCTTTCTTT.

The chain has TRBV5-1 and TRBJ2-3; 9 bases line up with TRBD2. The CDR3 is 16 amino acids. Germline V gene data show CDR1 as SGHRS and CDR2 as YFSETQ. V shed 2 bases and J 3 bases; nucleotides not matched to a gene: 7. The CDR3 is CASSFGSLAGTDTQYF. The CDR3 nucleotides read TGCGCCAGCAGCTTCGGCAGCCTAGCGGGGACAGATACGCAGTATTTT. Full variable domain (missing parts from reference TRBV5-1 and TRBJ2-3): KAGVTQTPRYLIKTRGQQVTLSCSPISGHRSVSWYQQTPGQGLQFLFEYFSETQRNKGNFPGRFSGRQFSNSRSEMNVSTLELGDSALYLCASSFGSLAGTDTQYFGPGTRLTVL.

This clone was counted a single time. The rearrangement joins TRBV28 to TRBJ1-5; unclear D gene. Germline V gives CDR1 MDHEN, CDR2 SYDVKM. CDR3 length equals 14 residues. V dropped 2 bases and J dropped 3 bases, with 8 bases sitting between them. CDR3 bases: TGTGCCAGCAGTTTAAGGCAGCTCAATCAGCCCCAGCATTTT. Translation gives CASSLRQLNQPQHF.

The rearrangement uses TRBV5-1 and TRBJ2-3; 7 nucleotides match TRBD2. Trimming at V came to 4 bases and at J to 1 base, leaving 6 bases not matched to a gene. The CDR3 runs to 15 residues. Germline loops: CDR1 SGHRS, CDR2 YFSETQ. CDR3 sequence: CASSPSGFRTDTQYF. CDR3 bases: TGCGCCAGCAGCCCTAGCGGATTTCGCACAGATACGCAGTATTTT. Complete variable domain (other parts from reference TRBV5-1 and TRBJ2-3): KAGVTQTPRYLIKTRGQQVTLSCSPISGHRSVSWYQQTPGQGLQFLFEYFSETQRNKGNFPGRFSGRQFSNSRSEMNVSTLELGDSALYLCASSPSGFRTDTQYFGPGTRLTVL.

The J gene is TRBJ2-3, the V gene TRBV7-9; 8 bases map to TRBD2. The junction had 4 bases not matched to a gene; V was cut back by 5 bases and J by 0 bases. This CDR3 contains 15 residues. Looked up from germline, CDR1 is SEHNR and CDR2 is FQNEAQ (reference sequence). The CDR3 region has the DNA TGTGCCAGCAGCCACGGGGGGGGAAGCACAGATACGCAGTATTTT. Protein product: CASSHGGGSTDTQYF.

The V call is TRBV15, the J call TRBJ1-4; D gene ambiguous. Trimming shortened V by 0 bases and J by 0 bases, and 11 bases separated the two germline ends. The CDR3 totals 17 residues. The germline V gene has CDR1 LNHNV and CDR2 YYDKDF (reference sequence). The CDR3 nucleotides are TGTGCCACCAGCAGAGATCGGGGAGTCGCAACTAATGAAAAACTGTTTTTT. It yields the protein CATSRDRGVATNEKLFF.

The chain combines TRBV6-5 with TRBJ2-7; weak D call: TRBD2 (5 bases). The germline gives CDR1 MNHEY, CDR2 SVGAGI. V dropped 2 bases and J dropped 2 bases, with 16 bases sitting between them. The CDR3 extends over 16 amino acids. The CDR3, as DNA: TGTGCCAGCAGTTACCCCGGACGGAGGATCGCCTACGAGCAGTACTTC. The encoded protein is CASSYPGRRIAYEQYF.

The V call is TRBV28, the J call TRBJ1-4; no definite D call. The germline gives CDR1 MDHEN, CDR2 SYDVKM. The CDR3 runs to 15 residues. Trimming took off 7 bases at V and 4 bases at J, with 16 bases between the two ends. In DNA form, the CDR3 reads TGTGCCAGCAAAGGAGTTGGCGAACTTAATGAAAAACTGTTTTTT. This gives the protein CASKGVGELNEKLFF.

This chain joins TRBV28 and TRBJ2-5, with D possibly called TRBD1 or TRBD2 (7 bases each). CDR1 is MDHEN and CDR2 is SYDVKM in the germline V gene. CDR3 length equals 18 residues. V lost 9 bases, J lost 3 bases, and 29 bases lay in between. Written as DNA, the CDR3 is TGTGCCAGACCAGGGGGAACGGGACTATCGAATCCCGAAGAGACCCAGTACTTC. It specifies CARPGGTGLSNPEETQYF. The complete variable domain, with remaining parts taken from reference TRBV28 and TRBJ2-5, reads DVKVTQSSRYLVKRTGEKVFLECVQDMDHENMFWYRQDPGLGLRLIYFSYDVKMKEKGDIPEGYSVSREKKERFSLILESASTNQTSMYLCARPGGTGLSNPEETQYFGPGTRLLVL.

The rearrangement links TRBV28 to TRBJ1-5; D gene uncertain. The CDR3 extends over 15 amino acids. Looked up from germline, CDR1 is MDHEN and CDR2 is SYDVKM. V gave up 2 bases and J gave up 9 bases, with 17 bases separating them. CDR3 coding DNA: TGTGCCAGCAGTTTACCCCTCGACCCTATCGGGCCCCAGCATTTT. Translated, it gives CASSLPLDPIGPQHF.

The table lists this clone with a few counts. The chain has TRBV30 and TRBJ1-6, with D perhaps TRBD1 (5 bases). CDR1 and CDR2 (germline): GTSNPN, SVGIG (reference sequence). Trimming removed 4 bases from V and 7 bases from J, with 17 bases in between. The CDR3 has 15 amino acids. The CDR3, as DNA: TGTGCCTGGACCGAAGTGGGGGTTTACAATTCACCCCTCCACTTT. This encodes CAWTEVGVYNSPLHF.